Presented here are 5 T cell receptor beta chains from one specimen sequenced in a study of blood T cell repertoires in COVID-19. Profiled with immunoSEQ multiplex PCR; TCRdb holds only in-frame clones, not every one. The sample holds fewer than 70,000 clones, 70% to 90% seen once. The sequenced sample consisted of peripheral blood. Receptors were obtained from a man in his fifties with acute or convalescent COVID-19.

This clone was observed a few times. This chain uses TRBV6-5 with TRBJ1-2, with D possibly matching TRBD1 (6 bases). The CDR3 is made up of 12 amino acids. The V end lost 6 bases, the J end lost 8 bases, and 13 bases lay between the germline ends. CDR1 is MNHEY, CDR2 SVGAGI, per germline. This CDR3 is CASSNRVEGYTF. CDR3 coding DNA: TGTGCCAGCAGCAACAGGGTGGAGGGCTACACCTTC.

V is TRBV19 and J is TRBJ1-6, with D unresolved. Germline values: CDR1 LNHDA, CDR2 SQIVND (reference sequence). V was pared by 4 bases and J by 7 bases, with 14 bases between. This CDR3 has 15 amino acids. CDR3 sequence reads: CASSNPAGVNSPLHF. The CDR3 DNA reads TGTGCCAGTAGTAATCCCGCGGGAGTAAATTCACCCCTCCACTTT.

The V call is TRBV30, the J call TRBJ1-2, with D hard to call. CDR1 is GTSNPN, CDR2 SVGIG, per germline (reference sequence). This CDR3 region has 11 residues. Trimming pared 4 bases from V and 7 bases from J, leaving 10 bases between. In DNA, the CDR3 is TGTGCCTGGATAGAGGGTAGTGGCTACACCTTC. Its protein product is CAWIEGSGYTF. The full variable domain, completed using reference TRBV30 and TRBJ1-2, is SQTIHQWPATLVQPVGSPLSLECTVEGTSNPNLYWYRQAAGRGLQLLFYSVGIGQISSEVPQNLSASRPQDRQFILSSKKLLLSDSGFYLCAWIEGSGYTFGSGTRLTVV.

This chain uses TRBV10-2 with TRBJ1-5; D gene ambiguous. This CDR3 has 13 amino acids. V was shortened by 4 bases and J by 11 bases, with 15 bases between the two germline ends. The V gene's germline CDR1 is WSHSY and CDR2 SAAADI. Here the CDR3 DNA reads TGCGCCAGCAGTGCTGCCCGGGAGGGCTCCCAGCATTTT. This encodes CASSAAREGSQHF.

The rearrangement links TRBV6-5 to TRBJ2-1; 8 bases map to TRBD2. CDR1 is MNHEY and CDR2 is SVGAGI in the germline V gene. CDR3 length: 15 residues. With V trimmed by 2 bases and J by 7 bases, 7 bases remained unmatched. The CDR3: CASSYGGGIRNEQFF. DNA for the CDR3: TGTGCCAGCAGTTACGGCGGGGGGATCAGGAATGAGCAGTTCTTC.